The text below deals with one T cell receptor beta chain. Generated by immunoSEQ multiplex PCR, the TCRdb table keeps only in-frame clones and is missing some. Of hundreds of thousands of clones in the sample, about 89% were seen once. Germline loops: CDR1 SNHLY, CDR2 FYNNEI. The V segment lost 0 bases and the J segment 7 bases; nucleotides outside the gene matches: 11. This CDR3 region has 16 residues. This record belongs to a study of shared T cell receptors in the human thymus. These data also formed part of another study, on human thymus T cells. This second report adds: Resected material from corrective heart surgery provided the thymus tissue analysed. Thymic repertoires overlap heavily among unrelated individuals, related research has reported.

The chain couples TRBV2 to TRBJ1-2; 7 positions match TRBD1. The clonotype comes from a boy less than two years old with a congenital heart defect. Sample: thymocytes. The CDR3 region has the DNA TGTGCCAGCAGTGAAGCGCTTGGAGGGGGCGTGGGTGGCTACACCTTC. This translates into CASSEALGGGVGGYTF. The entire variable domain, with the rest obtained from reference TRBV2 and TRBJ1-2, is as follows: EPEVTQTPSHQVTQMGQEVILRCVPISNHLYFYWYRQILGQKVEFLVSFYNNEISEKSEIFDDQFSVERPDGSNFTLKIRSTKLEDSAMYFCASSEALGGGVGGYTFGSGTRLTVV.